This TCR beta chain emerged from a study of T cell responses to AZD1222 COVID-19 vaccine (dated by TCRdb to 2020 to 2022). The study in broad terms: AZD1222 recipients whose second dose came at about 4 weeks and those whose second dose came at about 12 weeks were combined into one group, since spike-specific TCR depth and breadth did not differ between the two schedules. A total of under 250 trial participants underwent TCR sequencing, of whom roughly 210 had received two doses of AZD1222 and about 26 had received two doses of the MenACWY control vaccine. Trial participants were enrolled into age subgroups of 18-55, 56-69 and 70-plus years, which contained 148, 28 and 57 TCR-sequenced participants, respectively. General study outcomes and caveats: Conclusions about previously exposed vaccinees were limited because only a handful of AZD1222 recipients were SARS-CoV-2 seropositive at baseline. Because no day 14 peak-response samples were available, the repertoires could be characterized only after the peak T cell response. The whole spike protein was spanned by vaccine-associated CD4 TCRs, and dominant responses were seen in regions 160-218 and 743-854. A significant rise in spike-specific TCR breadth and depth was observed after two AZD1222 doses relative to day 0 and relative to MenACWY recipients. Epitopes outside the regions mutated in the B.1.351 and B.1.1.7 variants were reportedly recognized by nearly half of the unique spike-specific TCRs. Most participants were white British and females outnumbered males, and the authors suggested that clonal diversity may have been underestimated. In the small 56-69-year group, the increase in depth fell short of significance, most likely because of low power.

Of note for this clone: Its antigen is unknown. Base qualities were left out, and no much larger clone turns up one base away.

The CDR3 regions of human TCRbeta chains were subjected to immunosequencing. Per the authors' processing: Repertoire TCRs were checked for matches against a reference library of SARS-CoV-2-specific TCRs that had been generated using the MIRA antigen-specificity platform. Breadth meant the fraction of unique TCRs that were SARS-CoV-2-associated, whereas depth meant the fraction of total T cells that were SARS-CoV-2-associated. Using the MIRA data, each spike-specific TCR was mapped to the spike region that the TCR reacts to and placed in a CD4 or CD8 class. Log10-transformed breadth and depth values were compared by one-way ANOVA with Sidak's multiple comparisons tests. The clones in this table, taken by TCRdb from immuneACCESS, are in-frame only. Not every clone is retained; where verified, under half of the shortfall comes from an unresolved V gene, and the cause of the rest is unknown. V, J and clone size are taken as reported in that table, and D and trimming were inferred from the DNA itself. This sample lists about 140,000 clones; approximately 92% were detected once. Of the sample, just over 3% falls within the top ten clones.

Sample time point, as interpreted from the label and publication: baseline before first vaccination. Vaccinee samples were obtained from the UK trials COV001 and COV002, which included a single-blind randomized controlled phase 2/3 trial of AZD1222 (ChAdOx1 nCoV-19) in healthy adults. For TCRbeta chain sequencing, PBMC samples from trial participants were taken at day 0 and at day 28 after the second dose. As encoded in the germline V gene, CDR1 is LGHNA while CDR2 is YSLEER. From the cysteine through the phenylalanine, the CDR3 covers 13 amino acids. The kept DNA is CDR3 alone, 39 bases in frame from the first base. The junction shows trimming of 4 bases on V and 10 bases on J, plus 14 bases between the germline ends.

The material sequenced was peripheral blood, taken on day 0 of AZD1222 vaccination. The chain uses TRBV4-3 and TRBJ2-1; tentative D gene TRBD2, with 5 bases matching. The TCR was taken from an adult in good health. The CDR3 sequence is CASSPDYMGEQFF. The DNA is as follows: TGCGCCAGCAGCCCAGACTATATGGGAGAGCAGTTCTTC.